This TCR beta chain is from a study of preoperative IRX-2 immunotherapy in early breast cancer. Measured with immunoSEQ multiplex PCR; TCRdb has only the in-frame clones, and not every one. The sample lists about 37,000 clones, 65% to 90% occurring once. V trimming: 7 bases; J trimming: 3 bases; junction bases outside the gene matches: 7. The CDR3 contains 14 residues. CDR1 MNHGY and CDR2 SAAAGT come from the germline V gene. Treatment indicated: preoperative locoregional IRX-2 cytokine immunotherapy. Samples came from a phase Ib trial of preoperative locoregional IRX-2 cytokine immunotherapy. The sequenced sample was lymph node tissue, obtained after IRX-2 immunotherapy. This clonotype was obtained from a human donor with breast cancer. The V call is TRBV6-8, the J call TRBJ2-7; 9 bases are a match to TRBD2. As DNA, the CDR3 is TGTGCCAGCAAACTAGCGGGCGGAAACTACGAGCAGTACTTC. It codes for CASKLAGGNYEQYF.